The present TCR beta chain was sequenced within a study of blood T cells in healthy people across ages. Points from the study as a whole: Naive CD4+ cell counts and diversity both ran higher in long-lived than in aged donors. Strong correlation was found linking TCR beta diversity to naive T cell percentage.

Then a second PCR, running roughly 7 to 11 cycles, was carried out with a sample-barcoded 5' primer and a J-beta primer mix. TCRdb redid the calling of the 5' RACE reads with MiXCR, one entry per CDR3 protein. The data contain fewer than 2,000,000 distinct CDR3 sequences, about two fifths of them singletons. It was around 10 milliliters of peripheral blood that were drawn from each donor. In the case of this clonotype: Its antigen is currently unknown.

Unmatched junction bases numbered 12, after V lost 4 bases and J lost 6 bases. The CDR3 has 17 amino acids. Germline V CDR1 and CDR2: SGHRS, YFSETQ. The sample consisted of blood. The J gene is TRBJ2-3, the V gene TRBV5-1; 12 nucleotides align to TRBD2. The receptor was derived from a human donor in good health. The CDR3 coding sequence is TGCGCCAGCAGCCCGCAGACTAGCGGGGGCCCGCGGGATACGCAGTATTTT. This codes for CASSPQTSGGPRDTQYF. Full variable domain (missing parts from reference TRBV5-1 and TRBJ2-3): KAGVTQTPRYLIKTRGQQVTLSCSPISGHRSVSWYQQTPGQGLQFLFEYFSETQRNKGNFPGRFSGRQFSNSRSEMNVSTLELGDSALYLCASSPQTSGGPRDTQYFGPGTRLTVL.